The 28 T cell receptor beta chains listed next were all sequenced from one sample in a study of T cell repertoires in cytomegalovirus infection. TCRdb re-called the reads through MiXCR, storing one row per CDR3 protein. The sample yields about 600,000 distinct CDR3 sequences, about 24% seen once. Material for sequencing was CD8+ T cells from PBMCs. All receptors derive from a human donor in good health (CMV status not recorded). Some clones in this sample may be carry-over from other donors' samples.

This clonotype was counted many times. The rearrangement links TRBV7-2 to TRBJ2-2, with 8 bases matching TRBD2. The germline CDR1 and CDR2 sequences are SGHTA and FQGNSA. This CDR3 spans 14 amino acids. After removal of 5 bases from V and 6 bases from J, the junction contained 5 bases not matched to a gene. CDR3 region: CASSTRLAPGELFF. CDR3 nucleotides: TGTGCCAGCAGCACCAGACTAGCGCCCGGGGAGCTGTTTTTT.

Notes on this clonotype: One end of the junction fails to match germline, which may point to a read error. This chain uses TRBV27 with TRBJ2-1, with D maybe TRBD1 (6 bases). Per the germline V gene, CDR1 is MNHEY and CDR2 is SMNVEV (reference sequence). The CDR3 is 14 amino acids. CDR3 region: CTSSHAQGSNEQFF. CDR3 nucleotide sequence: TGTACCAGCAGCCATGCCCAGGGGAGTAATGAGCAGTTCTTC.

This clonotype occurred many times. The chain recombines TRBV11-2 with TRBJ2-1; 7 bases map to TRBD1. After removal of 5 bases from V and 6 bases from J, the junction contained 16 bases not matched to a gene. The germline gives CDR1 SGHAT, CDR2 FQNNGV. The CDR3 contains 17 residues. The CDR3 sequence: CASSPLGTGEPGNEQFF. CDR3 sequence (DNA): TGTGCCAGCAGCCCCTTAGGAACAGGGGAACCCGGCAATGAGCAGTTCTTC.

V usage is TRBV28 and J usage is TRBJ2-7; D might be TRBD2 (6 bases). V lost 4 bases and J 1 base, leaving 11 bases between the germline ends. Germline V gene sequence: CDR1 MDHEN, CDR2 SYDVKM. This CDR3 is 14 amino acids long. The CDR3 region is CASSSRGWSYEQYV. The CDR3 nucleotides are TGTGCCAGCAGTTCCCGGGGGTGGTCCTACGAGCAGTACGTC.

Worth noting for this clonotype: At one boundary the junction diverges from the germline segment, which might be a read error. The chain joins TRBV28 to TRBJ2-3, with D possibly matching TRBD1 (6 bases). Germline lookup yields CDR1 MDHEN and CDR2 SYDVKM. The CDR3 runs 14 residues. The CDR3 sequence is CASSLTGFTDTQYF. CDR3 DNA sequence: TGCGCCAGCAGCTTAACAGGGTTCACAGATACGCAGTATTTT.

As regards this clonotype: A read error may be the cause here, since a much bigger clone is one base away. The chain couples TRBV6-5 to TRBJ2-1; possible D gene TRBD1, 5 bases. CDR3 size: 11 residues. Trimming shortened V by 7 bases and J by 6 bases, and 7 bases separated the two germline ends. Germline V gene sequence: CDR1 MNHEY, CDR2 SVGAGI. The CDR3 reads CASTDSNEQFF. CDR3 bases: TGTGCCAGCACCGACAGCAATGAGCAGTTCTTC.

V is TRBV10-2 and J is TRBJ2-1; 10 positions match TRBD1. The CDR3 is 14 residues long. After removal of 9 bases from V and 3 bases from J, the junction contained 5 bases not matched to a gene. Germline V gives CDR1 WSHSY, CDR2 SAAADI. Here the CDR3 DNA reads TGCGCCAGTTACGGGACAGGGGACTACAATGAGCAGTTCTTC. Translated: CASYGTGDYNEQFF.

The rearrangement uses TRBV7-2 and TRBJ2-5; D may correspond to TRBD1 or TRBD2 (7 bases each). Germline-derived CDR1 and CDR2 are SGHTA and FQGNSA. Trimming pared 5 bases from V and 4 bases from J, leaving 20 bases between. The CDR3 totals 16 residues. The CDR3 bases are TGTGCCAGCAGCGACTTGCAGGGGGGGCTAGGAGAGACCCAGTACTTC. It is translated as CASSDLQGGLGETQYF.

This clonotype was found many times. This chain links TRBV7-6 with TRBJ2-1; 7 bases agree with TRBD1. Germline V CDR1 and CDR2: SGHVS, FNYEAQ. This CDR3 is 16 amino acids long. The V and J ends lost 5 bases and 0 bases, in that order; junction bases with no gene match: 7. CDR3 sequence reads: CASSPRTGTSYNEQFF. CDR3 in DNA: TGTGCCAGCAGCCCCCGGACAGGAACCTCCTACAATGAGCAGTTCTTC.

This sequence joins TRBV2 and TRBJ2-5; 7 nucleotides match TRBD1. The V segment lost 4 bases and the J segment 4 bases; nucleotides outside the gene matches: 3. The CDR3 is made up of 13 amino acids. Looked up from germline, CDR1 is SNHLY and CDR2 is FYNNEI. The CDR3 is CASSARGLETQYF. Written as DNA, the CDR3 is TGTGCCAGCAGTGCTAGGGGGCTAGAGACCCAGTACTTC.

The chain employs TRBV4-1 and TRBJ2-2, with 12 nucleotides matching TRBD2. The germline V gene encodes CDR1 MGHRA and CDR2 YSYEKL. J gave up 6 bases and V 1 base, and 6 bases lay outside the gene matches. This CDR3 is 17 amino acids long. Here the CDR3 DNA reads TGCGCCAGCAGCCAAGGGCTAGCGGGGGGGAATTCCGGGGAGCTGTTTTTT. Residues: CASSQGLAGGNSGELFF.

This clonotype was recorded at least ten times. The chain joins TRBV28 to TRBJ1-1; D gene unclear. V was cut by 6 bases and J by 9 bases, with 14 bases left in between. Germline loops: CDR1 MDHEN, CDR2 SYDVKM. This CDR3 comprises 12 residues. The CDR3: CASRPREIKAFF. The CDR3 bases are TGTGCCAGCAGACCCCGGGAGATTAAAGCTTTCTTT.

The CDR3 coding sequence is TGTGCCAGCAGCTTCCGATTAGCGGGGATGAACACCGGGGAGCTGTTTTTT. It encodes CASSFRLAGMNTGELFF. The chain links TRBV7-3 to TRBJ2-2; TRBD2 matches at 8 bases. CDR1 is SGHTA, CDR2 FQGTGA, per germline. CDR3 size: 17 residues. V trimming: 3 bases; J trimming: 1 base; junction bases outside the gene matches: 7.

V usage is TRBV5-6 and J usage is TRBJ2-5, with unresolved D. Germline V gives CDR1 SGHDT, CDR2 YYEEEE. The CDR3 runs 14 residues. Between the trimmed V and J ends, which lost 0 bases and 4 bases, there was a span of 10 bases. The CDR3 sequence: CASSLEESGETQYF. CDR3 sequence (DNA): TGTGCCAGCAGCTTGGAGGAATCCGGAGAGACCCAGTACTTC.

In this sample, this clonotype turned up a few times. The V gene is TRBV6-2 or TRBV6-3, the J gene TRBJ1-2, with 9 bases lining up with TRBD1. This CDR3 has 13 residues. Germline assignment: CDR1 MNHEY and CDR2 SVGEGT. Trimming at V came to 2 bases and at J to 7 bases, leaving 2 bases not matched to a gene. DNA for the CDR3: TGTGCCAGCAGTTACGGGACAGGGTCTGGCTACACCTTC. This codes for CASSYGTGSGYTF.

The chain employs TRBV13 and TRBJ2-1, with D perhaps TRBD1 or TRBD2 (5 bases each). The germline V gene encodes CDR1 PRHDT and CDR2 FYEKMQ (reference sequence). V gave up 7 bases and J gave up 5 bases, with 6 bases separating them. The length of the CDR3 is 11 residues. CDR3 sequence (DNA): TGTGCCAGCATGGGGGACAATGAGCAGTTCTTC. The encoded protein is CASMGDNEQFF.

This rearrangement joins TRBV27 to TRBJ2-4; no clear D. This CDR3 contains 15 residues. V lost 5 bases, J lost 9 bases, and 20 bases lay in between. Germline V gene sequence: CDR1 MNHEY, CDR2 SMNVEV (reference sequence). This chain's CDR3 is CASSPTESGWGIQYF. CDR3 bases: TGTGCCAGCAGTCCGACCGAGTCCGGATGGGGCATTCAGTACTTC.

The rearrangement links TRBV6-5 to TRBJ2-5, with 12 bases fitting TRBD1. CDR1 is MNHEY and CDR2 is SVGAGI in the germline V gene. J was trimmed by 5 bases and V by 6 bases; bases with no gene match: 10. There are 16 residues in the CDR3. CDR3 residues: CASSVGQGAPRETQYF. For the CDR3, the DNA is TGTGCCAGCAGCGTGGGACAGGGGGCGCCGCGGGAGACCCAGTACTTC.

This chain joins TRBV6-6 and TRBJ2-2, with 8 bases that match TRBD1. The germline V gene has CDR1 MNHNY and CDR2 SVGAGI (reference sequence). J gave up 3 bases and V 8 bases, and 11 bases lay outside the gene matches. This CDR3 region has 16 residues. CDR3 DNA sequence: TGTGCCAGCTCGTTTCCAGGGGGCCGAGACACCGGGGAGCTGTTTTTT. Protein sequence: CASSFPGGRDTGELFF.

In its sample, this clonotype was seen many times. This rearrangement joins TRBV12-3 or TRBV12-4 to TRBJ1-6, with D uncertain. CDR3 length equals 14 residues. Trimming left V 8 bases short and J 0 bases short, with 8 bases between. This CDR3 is CASQVGSYNSPLHF. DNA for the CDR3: TGTGCCAGCCAGGTTGGCTCCTATAATTCACCCCTCCACTTT.

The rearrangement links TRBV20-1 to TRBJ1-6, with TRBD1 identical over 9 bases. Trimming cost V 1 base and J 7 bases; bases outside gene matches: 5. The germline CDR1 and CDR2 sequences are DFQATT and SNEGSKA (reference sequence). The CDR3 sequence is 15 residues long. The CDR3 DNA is TGCAGTGCTAGAGTAAAAGGGACAGGGAATTCACCCCTCCACTTT. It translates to CSARVKGTGNSPLHF.

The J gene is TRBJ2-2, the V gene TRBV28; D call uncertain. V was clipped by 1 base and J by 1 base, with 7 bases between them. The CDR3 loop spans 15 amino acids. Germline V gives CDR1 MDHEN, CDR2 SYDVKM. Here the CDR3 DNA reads TGTGCCAGCAGTTTATTAATTAAGAACACCGGGGAGCTGTTTTTT. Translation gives CASSLLIKNTGELFF.

The DNA for the CDR3 is TGTGCCAGCACCCCCTCGGGGGCCAACACTGAAGCTTTCTTT. As protein: CASTPSGANTEAFF. V is TRBV6-5 and J is TRBJ1-1; TRBD1 is a possible D gene (6 bases). The V end lost 7 bases, the J end lost 2 bases, and 14 bases lay between the germline ends. CDR3 size: 14 residues. Germline V gene lookup returns CDR1 MNHEY and CDR2 SVGAGI.

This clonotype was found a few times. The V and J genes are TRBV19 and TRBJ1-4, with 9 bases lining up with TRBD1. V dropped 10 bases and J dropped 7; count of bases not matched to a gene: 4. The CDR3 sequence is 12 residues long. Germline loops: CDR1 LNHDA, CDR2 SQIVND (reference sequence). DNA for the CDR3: TGTGCCACTCGACAGGGGGGTGAAAAACTGTTTTTT. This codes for CATRQGGEKLFF.

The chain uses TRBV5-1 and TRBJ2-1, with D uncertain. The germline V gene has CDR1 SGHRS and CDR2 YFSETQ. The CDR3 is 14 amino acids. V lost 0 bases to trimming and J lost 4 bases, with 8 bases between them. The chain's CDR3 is CASSLAATYNEQFF. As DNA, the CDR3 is TGCGCCAGCAGCTTGGCCGCGACTTACAATGAGCAGTTCTTC.

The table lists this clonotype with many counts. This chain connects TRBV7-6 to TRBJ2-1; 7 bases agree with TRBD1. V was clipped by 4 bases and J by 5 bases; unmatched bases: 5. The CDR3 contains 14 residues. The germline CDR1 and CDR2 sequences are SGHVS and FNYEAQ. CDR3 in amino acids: CASSYRGGNNEQFF. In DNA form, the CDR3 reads TGTGCCAGCAGCTACAGGGGTGGGAACAATGAGCAGTTCTTC.

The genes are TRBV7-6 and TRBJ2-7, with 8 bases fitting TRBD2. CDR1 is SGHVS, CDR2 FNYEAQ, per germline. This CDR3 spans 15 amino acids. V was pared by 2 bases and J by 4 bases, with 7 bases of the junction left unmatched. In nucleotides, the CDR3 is TGTGCCAGCAGCTTAATCCGCGGGGGGCCTTACGAGCAGTACTTC. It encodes CASSLIRGGPYEQYF. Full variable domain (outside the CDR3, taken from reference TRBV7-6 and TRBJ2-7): GAGVSQSPRYKVTKRGQDVALRCDPISGHVSLYWYRQALGQGPEFLTYFNYEAQQDKSGLPNDRFSAERPEGSISTLTIQRTEQRDSAMYRCASSLIRGGPYEQYFGPGTRLTVT.

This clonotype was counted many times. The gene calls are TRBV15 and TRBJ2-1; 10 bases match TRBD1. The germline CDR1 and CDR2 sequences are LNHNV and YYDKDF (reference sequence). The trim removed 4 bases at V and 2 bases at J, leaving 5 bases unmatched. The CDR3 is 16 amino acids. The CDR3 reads CATSNTGTGAYNEQFF. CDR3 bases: TGTGCCACCAGCAACACCGGGACAGGGGCCTACAATGAGCAGTTCTTC.